These 28 T cell receptor beta chains share one sample of origin, sequenced in a study of T cells after yellow fever vaccination. TCRdb processed the 5' RACE reads anew with MiXCR; each CDR3 protein has one entry. The repertoire consists of 250,000 to 300,000 distinct CDR3 sequences, with roughly 5% occurring once and the leading ten covering under 3.5%. The material was CD4+ T cells sorted from PBMCs, obtained on the day of the yellow fever booster vaccination. Every receptor here comes from a man aged 18-30 years who received the YFV17D yellow fever vaccine.

There are a few counts of this clonotype. The chain couples TRBV5-8 to TRBJ2-5; 13 positions agree with TRBD2. Germline V CDR1 and CDR2: SGHTS, YDEGEE. This CDR3 comprises 18 residues. V lost 0 bases and J lost 4; bases outside the gene matches: 9. CDR3 nucleotide sequence: TGTGCCAGCAGCTTGGTTCACCGGACTAGCGGGGGTGGAGAGACCCAGTACTTC. This sequence encodes CASSLVHRTSGGGETQYF.

This clonotype was observed a few times. This chain links TRBV7-2 with TRBJ1-6; no firm D call. Germline lookup yields CDR1 SGHTA and CDR2 FQGNSA. CDR3 length equals 16 residues. Trimming shortened V by 0 bases and J by 6 bases, and 12 bases separated the two germline ends. In DNA, the CDR3 is TGTGCCAGCAGCTTAGCGTGGGGAGGCTTTAATTCACCCCTCCACTTT. It specifies CASSLAWGGFNSPLHF.

This clonotype was counted ten times or more. V is TRBV12-3 or TRBV12-4 and J is TRBJ2-3; either TRBD1 or TRBD2 may supply D (5 bases each). This CDR3 contains 15 residues. Trimming shortened V by 6 bases and J by 5 bases, and 18 bases separated the two germline ends. CDR3 bases: TGTGCCAGCAGCCCCCGGGACCCCCGAGGAGATACGCAGTATTTT. Amino acids: CASSPRDPRGDTQYF.

The chain combines TRBV20-1 with TRBJ2-7, with 7 bases matching TRBD1. From germline, CDR1 is DFQATT and CDR2 SNEGSKA (reference sequence). The CDR3 is 12 residues long. Trimming removed 4 bases from V and 1 base from J; junction bases left unmatched: 1. The chain's CDR3 is CSAMGQSYEQYF. CDR3 sequence (DNA): TGCAGTGCTATGGGACAGTCCTACGAGCAGTACTTC.

This clonotype ranks as medium-sized. V and J are TRBV27 and TRBJ2-1, with TRBD2 matching 8 bases. The CDR3 has 16 residues. The trim removed 2 bases at V and 1 base at J, leaving 4 bases unmatched. From germline, CDR1 is MNHEY and CDR2 SMNVEV (reference sequence). The CDR3 here is CASSLRRGDSYNEQFF. Here the CDR3 DNA reads TGTGCCAGCAGTTTACGGCGGGGGGATTCCTACAATGAGCAGTTCTTC.

At least ten counts were recorded for this clonotype. V is TRBV5-1 and J is TRBJ2-7; no definite D call. The CDR3 loop spans 14 amino acids. V was pared by 2 bases and J by 0 bases, with 9 bases between. Germline CDR1 reads SGHRS; CDR2 reads YFSETQ. The CDR3 is CASSFDKTSYEQYF. CDR3 in DNA: TGCGCCAGCAGCTTCGACAAAACCTCCTACGAGCAGTACTTC.

This clonotype was detected ten times or more. The chain carries TRBV28 and TRBJ2-5; TRBD2 might be the D (5 bases). Between the trimmed V and J ends, which lost 2 bases and 2 bases, there was a span of 6 bases. The CDR3 is made up of 13 amino acids. Germline values: CDR1 MDHEN, CDR2 SYDVKM. The CDR3 region is CASSLPGQETQYF. The CDR3 region has the DNA TGTGCCAGCAGTTTACCGGGGCAAGAGACCCAGTACTTC.

The chain is built from TRBV7-6 and TRBJ2-3; D is ambiguous. Germline V CDR1 and CDR2: SGHVS, FNYEAQ. The CDR3 has 13 amino acids. Trimming pared 4 bases from V and 0 bases from J, leaving 5 bases between. This CDR3 is CASSYTSTDTQYF. The CDR3 coding sequence is TGTGCCAGCAGCTACACTAGCACAGATACGCAGTATTTT. Combining the CDR3 with reference TRBV7-6 and TRBJ2-3 gives the whole variable domain GAGVSQSPRYKVTKRGQDVALRCDPISGHVSLYWYRQALGQGPEFLTYFNYEAQQDKSGLPNDRFSAERPEGSISTLTIQRTEQRDSAMYRCASSYTSTDTQYFGPGTRLTVL.

The V gene is TRBV5-1, the J gene TRBJ2-5; D gene uncertain. Germline loops: CDR1 SGHRS, CDR2 YFSETQ. The CDR3 has 15 residues. V lost 2 bases and J 0 bases, leaving 11 bases between the germline ends. CDR3 region: CASSFGAMYQETQYF. DNA of the CDR3: TGCGCCAGCAGCTTTGGAGCAATGTACCAAGAGACCCAGTACTTC.

The chain combines TRBV4-1 with TRBJ2-5; D call uncertain. V gave up 1 base and J gave up 4 bases, with 10 bases separating them. The CDR3 runs 14 residues. Per germline, CDR1 MGHRA and CDR2 YSYEKL. CDR3 in DNA: TGCGCCAGCAGCCAAGTCCCCCTCGGAGAGACCCAGTACTTC. Its translation: CASSQVPLGETQYF.

This rearrangement joins TRBV10-3 to TRBJ2-1; D not certain. The ends were cut back, 4 bases at V and 4 bases at J, with 11 bases in the middle. The CDR3 length is 14 residues. CDR1 is ENHRY, CDR2 SYGVKD, per germline. The CDR3, as DNA: TGTGCCATCAGTGCTGGGGTGAAATACAATGAGCAGTTCTTC. It codes for CAISAGVKYNEQFF.

In its sample, this clonotype was seen a few times. The chain uses TRBV4-3 and TRBJ1-4; 7 positions agree with TRBD1. Trimming at V came to 0 bases and at J to 0 bases, leaving 10 bases not matched to a gene. The CDR3 is 19 residues long. CDR1 and CDR2 from the germline V gene are LGHNA and YSLEER. The chain's CDR3 is CASSQETTGPISTNEKLFF. CDR3 bases: TGCGCCAGCAGCCAAGAGACGACAGGGCCCATTTCAACTAATGAAAAACTGTTTTTT.

This clonotype occurred many times. The J gene is TRBJ1-1, the V gene TRBV7-3; D not certain. Germline CDR1 reads SGHTA; CDR2 reads FQGTGA. The CDR3 is 17 residues long. Trimming shortened V by 1 base and J by 4 bases, and 19 bases separated the two germline ends. The CDR3 DNA is TGTGCCAGCAGCTTAAACCCCTCCGGAGGTTTGGGCACTGAAGCTTTCTTT. It specifies CASSLNPSGGLGTEAFF.

The J gene is TRBJ2-6, the V gene TRBV6-5, with 9 bases fitting TRBD1. The germline gives CDR1 MNHEY, CDR2 SVGAGI. Losses at the gene ends were 10 bases for V and 3 bases for J; bases not matched to a gene: 7. The CDR3 sequence is 15 residues long. CDR3 sequence (DNA): TGTGCCATCTGGGACAGGGCAGGTGGGGCCAACGTCCTGACTTTC. It translates to CAIWDRAGGANVLTF.

This clonotype showed up just a few times. The chain carries TRBV4-3 and TRBJ1-5, with unresolved D. Trimming cost V 3 bases and J 7 bases, with 13 bases left between them. From germline, CDR1 is LGHNA and CDR2 YSLEER. This CDR3 region has 14 residues. The DNA of the CDR3 is TGCGCCAGCAGCCAGGCAACTTGGGCCCAGCCCCAGCATTTT. It is translated as CASSQATWAQPQHF.

This clonotype was counted only a few times. V usage is TRBV18 and J usage is TRBJ1-1; no firm D call. The CDR3 consists of 13 residues. Germline loops: CDR1 KGHSH, CDR2 LQKENI. Trimming took 1 base from V and 6 from J, leaving 9 bases between them. CDR3 region: CASSPQSRAEAFF. The DNA of the CDR3 is TGTGCCAGCTCACCACAGTCCCGGGCTGAAGCTTTCTTT.

Many counts were recorded for this clonotype. J is TRBJ1-1 and V is TRBV7-2, with unresolved D. Per the germline V gene, CDR1 is SGHTA and CDR2 is FQGNSA. V was shortened by 5 bases and J by 4 bases, with 14 bases between the two germline ends. The CDR3 is 14 residues long. In DNA, the CDR3 is TGTGCCAGCAGCCTCAAAATTGCCGGCACTGAAGCTTTCTTT. The encoded protein is CASSLKIAGTEAFF.

This clonotype was found a few times. The V gene is TRBV20-1, the J gene TRBJ2-3, with 9 bases aligning to TRBD2. Germline values: CDR1 DFQATT, CDR2 SNEGSKA (reference sequence). The CDR3 has 15 residues. Trimming at V came to 2 bases and at J to 4 bases, leaving 7 bases not matched to a gene. The CDR3 region is CSARIPAGGSDTQYF. The CDR3 region has the DNA TGCAGTGCTAGAATCCCAGCGGGGGGTTCAGATACGCAGTATTTT.

This clonotype was detected ten times or more. V and J are TRBV7-9 and TRBJ2-1; no clear D. CDR1 and CDR2 (germline): SEHNR, FQNEAQ (reference sequence). The germline V and J ends were trimmed by 4 bases and 8 bases, with 6 bases remaining between them. CDR3 size: 11 residues. CDR3 amino acids: CASSSAYEQFF. The CDR3 nucleotides are TGTGCCAGCAGCTCGGCTTATGAGCAGTTCTTC.

With respect to this clonotype: Likely a read error: the CDR3 ends without its conserved phenylalanine or tryptophan. The chain joins TRBV9 to TRBJ1-2; D may be TRBD1 (5 bases). V lost 0 bases, J lost 4 bases, and 10 bases lay in between. Germline assignment: CDR1 SGDLS and CDR2 YYNGEE. CDR3 length equals 14 residues. This CDR3 reads CASSVAEGLYGYTL. The CDR3 DNA reads as TGTGCCAGCAGCGTAGCGGAGGGGCTCTATGGCTACACCTTG.

This clonotype was counted a few times. The V gene is TRBV12-3 or TRBV12-4, the J gene TRBJ1-6; D not certain. The CDR3 totals 14 residues. V dropped 1 base and J dropped 8 bases, with 9 bases sitting between them. The CDR3 DNA reads as TGTGCCAGCAGTTTAGGGGGAGATCATTCACCCCTCCACTTT. This gives the protein CASSLGGDHSPLHF.

A few counts support this clonotype. V gene TRBV20-1 combines with J gene TRBJ1-5; 8 nucleotides line up with TRBD1. CDR3 length equals 14 residues. Per germline, CDR1 DFQATT and CDR2 SNEGSKA (reference sequence). Germline trimming cut 5 bases from V and 0 bases from J; bases unmatched to any gene: 3. CDR3 DNA: TGCAGTGCTGGGACAGGCTATAGCAATCAGCCCCAGCATTTT. Translating gives CSAGTGYSNQPQHF.

The chain links TRBV3-1 to TRBJ1-1; possibly TRBD1 for D (6 bases). The CDR3 is 14 amino acids. From germline, CDR1 is LGHDT and CDR2 YNNKEL (reference sequence). V dropped 1 base and J dropped 4 bases, with 10 bases sitting between them. Here the CDR3 reads CASSQAGAGTEAFF. CDR3 coding DNA: TGTGCCAGCAGCCAAGCGGGGGCAGGCACTGAAGCTTTCTTT.

The V and J genes are TRBV27 and TRBJ2-7, with D perhaps matching TRBD1 (6 bases). Germline loops: CDR1 MNHEY, CDR2 SMNVEV (reference sequence). The CDR3 totals 16 residues. Trimming shortened V by 3 bases and J by 4 bases, and 19 bases separated the two germline ends. The CDR3 here is CASSFSRTDHSYEQYV. CDR3 nucleotides: TGTGCCAGCAGTTTCTCCCGGACAGACCACTCTTACGAGCAGTACGTC.

The chain is built from TRBV20-1 and TRBJ1-4; 12 nucleotides align to TRBD1. The CDR3 is 17 amino acids. V was clipped by 6 bases and J by 3 bases; unmatched bases: 11. Germline CDR1 reads DFQATT; CDR2 reads SNEGSKA (reference sequence). The CDR3 bases are TGCAGTGCAAGCGGGGGACAGGGGGCTTCAGCTAATGAAAAACTGTTTTTT. Amino acids: CSASGGQGASANEKLFF.

The chain recombines TRBV6-6 with TRBJ1-1; no clear D gene. This CDR3 comprises 14 residues. Germline values: CDR1 MNHNY, CDR2 SVGAGI (reference sequence). The germline V and J ends were trimmed by 7 bases and 6 bases, with 18 bases remaining between them. The CDR3: CASTLPVGSPEAFF. The CDR3 region has the DNA TGTGCCAGCACTCTTCCTGTGGGGAGCCCTGAAGCTTTCTTT.

This rearrangement joins TRBV2 to TRBJ2-1, with TRBD2 identical over 8 bases. The CDR3 is made up of 14 amino acids. Trimming removed 4 bases from V and 9 bases from J; junction bases left unmatched: 8. Per the germline V gene, CDR1 is SNHLY and CDR2 is FYNNEI. The CDR3 region has the DNA TGTGCCAGCAGTGCTTTAGCGGGATACGTTGAGCAGTTCTTC. This gives the protein CASSALAGYVEQFF.

The chain employs TRBV5-1 and TRBJ2-1; TRBD2 agrees at 8 bases. The CDR3 is 13 amino acids. Germline CDR1 is SGHRS and CDR2 is YFSETQ. The trim removed 6 bases at V and 8 bases at J, leaving 7 bases unmatched. The CDR3 bases are TGCGCCAGCACCCATCCAGCGGGAGATGAGCAGTTCTTC. Its protein is CASTHPAGDEQFF. The whole variable domain, filled in from reference TRBV5-1 and TRBJ2-1, reads KAGVTQTPRYLIKTRGQQVTLSCSPISGHRSVSWYQQTPGQGLQFLFEYFSETQRNKGNFPGRFSGRQFSNSRSEMNVSTLELGDSALYLCASTHPAGDEQFFGPGTRLTVL.